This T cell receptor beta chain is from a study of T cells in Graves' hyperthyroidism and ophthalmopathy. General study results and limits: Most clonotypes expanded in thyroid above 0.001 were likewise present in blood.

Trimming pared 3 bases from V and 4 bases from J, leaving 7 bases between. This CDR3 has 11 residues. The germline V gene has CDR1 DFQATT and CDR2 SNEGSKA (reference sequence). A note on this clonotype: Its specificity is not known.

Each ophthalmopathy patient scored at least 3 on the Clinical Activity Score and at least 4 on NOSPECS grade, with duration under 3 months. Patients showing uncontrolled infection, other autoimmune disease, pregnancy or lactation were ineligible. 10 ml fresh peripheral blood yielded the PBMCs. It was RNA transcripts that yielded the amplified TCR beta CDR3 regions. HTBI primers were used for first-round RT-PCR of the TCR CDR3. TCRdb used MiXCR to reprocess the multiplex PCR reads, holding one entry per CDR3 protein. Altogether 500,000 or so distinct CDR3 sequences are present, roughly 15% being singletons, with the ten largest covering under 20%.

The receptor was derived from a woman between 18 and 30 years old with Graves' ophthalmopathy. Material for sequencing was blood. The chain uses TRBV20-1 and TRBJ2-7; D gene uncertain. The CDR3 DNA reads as TGCAGTGCTAGCCCCAAGTACGAGCAGTACTTC. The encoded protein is CSASPKYEQYF.